These 26 T cell receptor beta chains came from one sample sequenced in a study of blood T cell repertoires in COVID-19. Method: immunoSEQ multiplex PCR; TCRdb's copy keeps in-frame clones and lacks some. The data contain roughly 300,000 clones, about 82% of them singletons. Sequencing input: peripheral blood. These receptors were taken from a woman in her forties or fifties with acute or convalescent COVID-19.

This chain connects TRBV2 to TRBJ1-2, with D hard to call. The germline gives CDR1 SNHLY, CDR2 FYNNEI. CDR3 length equals 13 residues. The ends were cut back, 2 bases at V and 7 bases at J, with 11 bases in the middle. CDR3 region: CASSESHSTGYTF. The CDR3 DNA is TGTGCCAGCAGTGAAAGCCACAGCACTGGCTACACCTTC.

The chain joins TRBV7-8 to TRBJ1-4; D not certain. The germline V gene encodes CDR1 SGHVS and CDR2 FQNEAQ. This CDR3 has 15 amino acids. V was shortened by 2 bases and J by 8 bases, with 15 bases between the two germline ends. Here the CDR3 DNA reads TGTGCCAGCAGCTTAAAGCATGCGACAAGGGAAAAACTGTTTTTT. Residues: CASSLKHATREKLFF.

This chain uses TRBV6-5 with TRBJ1-5, with D perhaps matching TRBD1 (6 bases). V lost 6 bases and J lost 6, with 15 bases in between. CDR1 is MNHEY and CDR2 is SVGAGI in the germline V gene. There are 14 residues in the CDR3. The CDR3 sequence: CASRKGGVGQPQHF. CDR3 bases: TGTGCCAGCAGAAAAGGGGGAGTGGGTCAGCCCCAGCATTTT.

The J gene is TRBJ2-2, the V gene TRBV5-3, with D tentatively TRBD1 (6 bases). TRBV5-3 is given ORF status, its function remaining uncertain. V was pared by 3 bases and J by 0 bases, with 12 bases between. This CDR3 contains 16 residues. Written as DNA, the CDR3 is TGTGCCAGAAGCTACAAACAGGGCTCGAACACCGGGGAGCTGTTTTTT. This gives the protein CARSYKQGSNTGELFF.

Details on this clone: Its ends do not fully match the called genes, so a read error is possible. This chain connects TRBV16 to TRBJ1-2; a weak D match, TRBD1 (5 bases). The CDR3 contains 12 residues. The germline V gene has CDR1 KGHSY and CDR2 FQNENV. CDR3 coding DNA: TGTGCCAGCAGCCAATCGATGACGGACAAATACTTC. Encoded protein: CASSQSMTDKYF.

The gene calls are TRBV7-9 and TRBJ1-1; unclear D gene. The CDR3 has 16 amino acids. CDR1 and CDR2 from the germline V gene are SEHNR and FQNEAQ (reference sequence). Between the trimmed V and J ends, which lost 1 base and 5 bases, there was a span of 17 bases. CDR3 sequence (DNA): TGTGCCAGCAGCTTAGGGGGAGTCCTTCGGGTGACTGAAGCTTTCTTT. It is translated as CASSLGGVLRVTEAFF.

The chain uses TRBV5-1 and TRBJ1-6; 8 nucleotides match TRBD1. The germline V gene has CDR1 SGHRS and CDR2 YFSETQ. J lost 5 bases, V lost 5 bases, and 3 bases had no gene match. The CDR3 is 14 residues long. The CDR3 DNA is TGCGCCAGCAGTTCGGACAGGGATAATTCACCCCTCCACTTT. It specifies CASSSDRDNSPLHF.

The chain employs TRBV18 and TRBJ1-1, with D uncertain. The V gene's germline CDR1 is KGHSH and CDR2 LQKENI. The length of the CDR3 is 12 residues. V shed 2 bases and J shed 4 bases, with 5 bases lying between them. The CDR3 nucleotides are TGTGCCAGCTCACCAGGGCCCACTGAAGCTTTCTTT. Protein: CASSPGPTEAFF.

The gene calls are TRBV6-5 and TRBJ2-5; a possible D gene is TRBD1 (7 bases). The CDR3 totals 14 residues. Trimming pared 2 bases from V and 5 bases from J, leaving 12 bases between. Germline lookup yields CDR1 MNHEY and CDR2 SVGAGI. CDR3 in DNA: TGTGCCAGCAGTTACGGAGGGGGCGGGGAGACCCAGTACTTC. Encoded protein: CASSYGGGGETQYF.

The rearrangement joins TRBV28 to TRBJ2-7; perhaps TRBD2 as D (5 bases). There are 14 residues in the CDR3. Looked up from germline, CDR1 is MDHEN and CDR2 is SYDVKM. V lost 9 bases and J lost 1, with 16 bases in between. CDR3 protein: CASIDPRGSYEQYF. DNA for the CDR3: TGTGCCAGTATCGACCCCCGGGGATCCTACGAGCAGTACTTC. Full variable domain (outside the CDR3, taken from reference TRBV28 and TRBJ2-7): DVKVTQSSRYLVKRTGEKVFLECVQDMDHENMFWYRQDPGLGLRLIYFSYDVKMKEKGDIPEGYSVSREKKERFSLILESASTNQTSMYLCASIDPRGSYEQYFGPGTRLTVT.

This chain joins TRBV10-3 and TRBJ2-1; 12 bases agree with TRBD2. Trimming cost V 5 bases and J 5 bases; bases outside gene matches: 4. The CDR3 is 15 residues long. Per germline, CDR1 ENHRY and CDR2 SYGVKD. In DNA form, the CDR3 reads TGTGCCATCAGTCCTGGACTAGCGGGGAACAATGAGCAGTTCTTC. Its translation is CAISPGLAGNNEQFF.

This chain connects TRBV7-2 to TRBJ2-5; D perhaps matches TRBD2 (6 bases). The CDR3 is made up of 17 amino acids. The germline V gene has CDR1 SGHTA and CDR2 FQGNSA. The ends were cut back, 5 bases at V and 0 bases at J, with 19 bases in the middle. Written as DNA, the CDR3 is TGTGCCAGCAGCCCGAGACTAGGGTCATACTACCAAGAGACCCAGTACTTC. Protein: CASSPRLGSYYQETQYF.

A single count supports this clone. This chain uses TRBV5-6 with TRBJ1-4; possible D gene TRBD1, 5 bases. From germline, CDR1 is SGHDT and CDR2 YYEEEE. The CDR3 consists of 15 residues. Trimming shortened V by 0 bases and J by 4 bases, and 10 bases separated the two germline ends. The chain's CDR3 is CASSLGPGINEKLFF. CDR3 nucleotides: TGTGCCAGCAGCTTGGGCCCAGGGATTAATGAAAAACTGTTTTTT.

The chain is built from TRBV4-1 and TRBJ1-1, with D tentatively TRBD1 (5 bases). The germline V and J ends were trimmed by 3 bases and 1 base, with 12 bases remaining between them. Germline V gene data show CDR1 as MGHRA and CDR2 as YSYEKL. This CDR3 is 15 amino acids long. The CDR3 nucleotides are TGCGCCAGCAGCCAGACCGGGACTTCGAACACTGAAGCTTTCTTT. The encoded protein is CASSQTGTSNTEAFF.

This chain uses TRBV4-2 with TRBJ2-3; D gene uncertain. The ends were cut back, 0 bases at V and 8 bases at J, with 15 bases in the middle. CDR1 is LGHNA and CDR2 is YNFKEQ in the germline V gene. CDR3 size: 15 residues. This CDR3 reads CASSQDESTSGTQYF. The CDR3 DNA reads TGTGCCAGCAGCCAAGATGAGTCGACCTCGGGTACGCAGTATTTT.

To note about this clone: The same CDR3 arises from other DNA sequences in this sample as well. V usage is TRBV9 and J usage is TRBJ1-3; D gene unclear. This CDR3 is 15 amino acids long. The V gene lost 0 bases and the J gene lost 4 bases, with 11 bases spanning the gap. Looked up from germline, CDR1 is SGDLS and CDR2 is YYNGEE. The CDR3: CASSVGGNSGNTIYF. The CDR3 bases are TGTGCCAGCAGCGTAGGAGGGAACTCAGGAAACACCATATATTTT.

The chain joins TRBV2 to TRBJ1-5; D unclear. Trimming removed 3 bases at V and 2 bases at J, with 11 bases between. The CDR3 is 15 residues long. Germline CDR1 reads SNHLY; CDR2 reads FYNNEI. This CDR3 reads CASSDKKFGNQPQHF. Written as DNA, the CDR3 is TGTGCCAGCAGTGATAAAAAATTTGGCAATCAGCCCCAGCATTTT.

This sequence joins TRBV12-3 or TRBV12-4 and TRBJ2-7; weak D call: TRBD1 (6 bases). V was clipped by 6 bases and J by 6 bases, with 12 bases between them. CDR3 size: 12 residues. This CDR3 reads CASRTFRGEQYF. In DNA form, the CDR3 reads TGTGCCAGCAGGACTTTCAGGGGCGAGCAGTACTTC.

This chain connects TRBV11-2 to TRBJ2-3, with 16 positions matching TRBD2. Per germline, CDR1 SGHAT and CDR2 FQNNGV. V shed 4 bases and J 6 bases; nucleotides not matched to a gene: 7. The CDR3 loop spans 17 amino acids. The CDR3 is CASSSGTSGRAWDTQYF. CDR3 bases: TGTGCCAGCAGCTCTGGGACTAGCGGGAGGGCCTGGGATACGCAGTATTTT.

J is TRBJ2-7 and V is TRBV7-9, with D possibly matching TRBD2 (7 bases). CDR3 length: 18 amino acids. From germline, CDR1 is SEHNR and CDR2 FQNEAQ (reference sequence). Trimming left V 4 bases short and J 0 bases short, with 22 bases between. The CDR3 sequence is CASSSEQGMGGGSYEQYF. For the CDR3, the DNA is TGTGCCAGCAGCTCTGAACAGGGAATGGGAGGGGGCTCCTACGAGCAGTACTTC.

The V gene is TRBV28, the J gene TRBJ2-7; 7 bases line up with TRBD1. This CDR3 has 17 residues. Germline loops: CDR1 MDHEN, CDR2 SYDVKM. The trim removed 5 bases at V and 4 bases at J, leaving 17 bases unmatched. Here the CDR3 reads CASSRPLQGSYPYEQYF. As DNA, the CDR3 is TGTGCCAGCAGTCGGCCGCTACAGGGGTCATACCCATACGAGCAGTACTTC.

V is TRBV7-7 and J is TRBJ2-1; 8 bases map to TRBD2. The CDR3 is made up of 19 amino acids. Trimming took 8 bases from V and 6 from J; bases not matched to a gene: 24. Germline values: CDR1 SSHAT, CDR2 FNYEAQ (reference sequence). The CDR3 region has the DNA TGTGCCAGCCCCAAATGGAAAAGCGGGAGTCTTGGGCGCGCCAATGAGCAGTTCTTC. Encoded protein: CASPKWKSGSLGRANEQFF.

This chain uses TRBV18 with TRBJ1-2; D remains unclear. V lost 6 bases, J lost 6 bases, and 5 bases lay in between. This CDR3 region has 10 residues. Germline CDR1 KGHSH, CDR2 LQKENI. The CDR3, as DNA: TGTGCCAGCTCGAGGGATGGCTACACCTTC. This codes for CASSRDGYTF.

The V gene is TRBV19, the J gene TRBJ1-3; D uncertain. This CDR3 has 15 residues. Germline CDR1 reads LNHDA; CDR2 reads SQIVND (reference sequence). V was cut by 7 bases and J by 4 bases, with 17 bases left in between. The CDR3: CASKPWHATGNTIYF. The DNA of the CDR3 is TGTGCCAGTAAACCTTGGCATGCAACGGGAAACACCATATATTTT.

The V and J genes are TRBV9 and TRBJ2-3; 7 nucleotides match TRBD2. CDR3 length equals 16 residues. Germline V gene sequence: CDR1 SGDLS, CDR2 YYNGEE. Trimming took 4 bases from V and 4 from J; bases not matched to a gene: 12. The DNA for the CDR3 is TGTGCCAGCAGCTCACACAGCGGGGCCGGCGCAGATACGCAGTATTTT. Amino acid sequence: CASSSHSGAGADTQYF.

The V and J genes are TRBV5-1 and TRBJ1-1; 8 bases match TRBD1. Germline assignment: CDR1 SGHRS and CDR2 YFSETQ. V lost 5 bases, J lost 2 bases, and 11 bases stayed unmatched. This CDR3 is 16 amino acids long. The CDR3 protein is CASSPGTGALNTEAFF. CDR3 DNA sequence: TGCGCCAGCAGTCCTGGGACAGGAGCCCTAAACACTGAAGCTTTCTTT.